A single sample gave rise to the 27 T cell receptor beta chains below, sequenced in a study of T cell responses to AZD1222 COVID-19 vaccine. Here immunoSEQ multiplex PCR was the method, and the copy in TCRdb shows in-frame clones only, minus some. The sample yields roughly 150,000 clones, under 95% seen once. The sample was peripheral blood, taken on day 0 of AZD1222 vaccination. These TCRs come from an adult in good health.

The genes are TRBV6-2 or TRBV6-3 and TRBJ1-2; D gene ambiguous. Germline lookup yields CDR1 MNHEY and CDR2 SVGEGT. V was pared by 4 bases and J by 4 bases, with 7 bases between. The CDR3 spans 12 residues. The CDR3 is CASSSRSYGYTF. The CDR3 coding sequence is TGTGCCAGCAGTTCTCGGTCCTATGGCTACACCTTC.

V is TRBV5-4 and J is TRBJ2-5; TRBD2 agrees at 12 bases. The CDR3 loop spans 15 amino acids. The germline V gene has CDR1 SGHNT and CDR2 YYREEE (reference sequence). V was pared by 5 bases and J by 2 bases, with 4 bases of the junction left unmatched. The CDR3 loop reads CASRRTSGTQETQYF. CDR3 bases: TGTGCCAGCAGAAGGACTAGCGGGACGCAAGAGACCCAGTACTTC.

V gene TRBV5-8 combines with J gene TRBJ2-7; D is unclear. The CDR3 is 14 residues long. The germline V gene has CDR1 SGHTS and CDR2 YDEGEE. V shed 0 bases and J shed 3 bases, with 10 bases lying between them. The CDR3 reads CASSLDGDRYEQYF. CDR3 sequence (DNA): TGTGCCAGCAGCTTGGACGGAGATCGCTACGAGCAGTACTTC.

V usage is TRBV11-2 and J usage is TRBJ2-7, with TRBD2 matching over 7 bases. The junction had 19 bases not matched to a gene; V was cut back by 5 bases and J by 6 bases. The CDR3 is made up of 17 amino acids. Germline CDR1 and CDR2: SGHAT and FQNNGV. The CDR3 spells CASSHWRASGRGFEQYF. In DNA, the CDR3 is TGTGCCAGCAGCCATTGGCGGGCTAGCGGTAGAGGGTTCGAGCAGTACTTC.

The V gene is TRBV4-1, the J gene TRBJ2-7, with 9 bases fitting TRBD1. V lost 2 bases, J lost 3 bases, and 8 bases stayed unmatched. From germline, CDR1 is MGHRA and CDR2 YSYEKL. This CDR3 contains 16 residues. The CDR3 DNA sequence: TGCGCCAGCAGCCAACCCACGGGACAGGGATACTACGAGCAGTACTTC. Translation: CASSQPTGQGYYEQYF.

The rearrangement links TRBV28 to TRBJ2-1; 7 nucleotides line up with TRBD1. Germline V gene data show CDR1 as MDHEN and CDR2 as SYDVKM. The CDR3 runs to 15 residues. V lost 6 bases to trimming and J lost 6 bases; unmatched junction nucleotides: 11. CDR3 sequence: CASSPDTPGGNEQFF. The CDR3 DNA is TGTGCCAGCAGCCCCGATACCCCAGGGGGCAATGAGCAGTTCTTC.

V is TRBV25-1 and J is TRBJ2-1; 11 bases match TRBD2. Germline CDR1 is MGHDK and CDR2 is SYGVNS. V lost 8 bases to trimming and J lost 7 bases; unmatched junction nucleotides: 13. The CDR3 runs to 16 residues. As DNA, the CDR3 is TGTGCCAGCCGGGCCCACGGGACTAGCGGTAGAAATGAGCAGTTCTTC. Its protein product is CASRAHGTSGRNEQFF. The full variable domain, its missing parts supplied by reference TRBV25-1 and TRBJ2-1, is EADIYQTPRYLVIGTGKKITLECSQTMGHDKMYWYQQDPGMELHLIHYSYGVNSTEKGDLSSESTVSRIRTEHFPLTLESARPSHTSQYLCASRAHGTSGRNEQFFGPGTRLTVL.

The chain links TRBV6-5 to TRBJ1-5; D remains unclear. Between the trimmed V and J ends, which lost 7 bases and 3 bases, there was a span of 13 bases. CDR1 and CDR2 (germline): MNHEY, SVGAGI. The CDR3 sequence is 14 residues long. CDR3 amino acids: CASTAGPNNQPQHF. In DNA, the CDR3 is TGTGCCAGCACGGCAGGCCCTAACAATCAGCCCCAGCATTTT.

The CDR3 here is CASSPAAYSSGNTIYF. In DNA form, the CDR3 reads TGTGCCAGCTCACCAGCAGCGTACTCCTCTGGAAACACCATATATTTT. The chain links TRBV18 to TRBJ1-3; D is ambiguous. This CDR3 has 16 residues. V shed 2 bases and J shed 0 bases, with 11 bases lying between them. CDR1 and CDR2 from the germline V gene are KGHSH and LQKENI.

This clone has just one count. J is TRBJ2-2 and V is TRBV10-1; the D gene is possibly TRBD2 (6 bases). The CDR3 extends over 15 amino acids. Germline loops: CDR1 WNHNN, CDR2 SYGVQD (reference sequence). V shed 0 bases and J shed 2 bases, with 7 bases lying between them. DNA for the CDR3: TGCGCCAGCAGTGAGTCGGGGACTAACACCGGGGAGCTGTTTTTT. It is translated as CASSESGTNTGELFF.

This clone was found many times. V gene TRBV20-1 combines with J gene TRBJ1-4; 7 bases are shared with TRBD1. From germline, CDR1 is DFQATT and CDR2 SNEGSKA (reference sequence). This CDR3 is 11 amino acids long. The trim removed 7 bases at V and 12 bases at J, leaving 8 bases unmatched. CDR3 sequence (DNA): TGCAGTGGGCCGAAAGGGGGCGAACTGTTTTTT. Its translation: CSGPKGGELFF.

The rearrangement joins TRBV15 to TRBJ2-7; D might be TRBD1 or TRBD2, each matching 5 bases. V lost 1 base and J 7 bases, leaving 20 bases between the germline ends. This CDR3 is 16 amino acids long. Per the germline V gene, CDR1 is LNHNV and CDR2 is YYDKDF (reference sequence). The CDR3 nucleotides read TGTGCCACCAGCAGAGCTATGGGACCATACTTGCGAGAGCAGTACTTC. Translating it yields CATSRAMGPYLREQYF.

The chain employs TRBV30 and TRBJ1-5, with 8 positions matching TRBD1. J lost 4 bases, V lost 3 bases, and 8 bases had no gene match. Germline V lookup: CDR1 GTSNPN, CDR2 SVGIG (reference sequence). This CDR3 has 15 residues. The DNA for the CDR3 is TGTGCCTGGAGCTTAGGACAGGGTAGGAATCAGCCCCAGCATTTT. This sequence encodes CAWSLGQGRNQPQHF.

This clone was observed a single time. This CDR3 reads CAWHRSRSYEQYF. The CDR3 DNA sequence: TGTGCCTGGCACAGGTCCCGCTCCTACGAGCAGTACTTC. The chain recombines TRBV30 with TRBJ2-7; the D gene is possibly TRBD1 (5 bases). With 5 bases removed from V and 0 bases from J, the gap between germline ends came to 11 bases. The germline V gene encodes CDR1 GTSNPN and CDR2 SVGIG (reference sequence). The CDR3 spans 13 residues.

The chain combines TRBV7-9 with TRBJ2-1, with TRBD2 matching over 9 bases. The germline V gene has CDR1 SEHNR and CDR2 FQNEAQ (reference sequence). CDR3 length: 15 residues. J lost 9 bases, V lost 5 bases, and 11 bases had no gene match. The CDR3 region is CASSPVSGRRGEQFF. Here the CDR3 DNA reads TGTGCCAGCAGCCCCGTTAGCGGGAGAAGAGGTGAGCAGTTCTTC.

V gene TRBV13 combines with J gene TRBJ2-7; a weak D match, TRBD1 (5 bases). Germline values: CDR1 PRHDT, CDR2 FYEKMQ (reference sequence). CDR3 size: 12 residues. The V and J ends lost 3 bases and 4 bases respectively, with 7 bases between them. CDR3 in DNA: TGTGCCAGCAGCTTTTACAGGTACGAGCAGTACTTC. It is translated as CASSFYRYEQYF.

This chain uses TRBV7-9 with TRBJ2-5; weak D call: TRBD2 (7 bases). This CDR3 is 15 amino acids long. V lost 8 bases to trimming and J lost 5 bases, with 21 bases between them. Germline CDR1 SEHNR, CDR2 FQNEAQ (reference sequence). The CDR3 region has the DNA TGTGCCAGCGTAAAATCCGGGGGGCGCGGGGAGACCCAGTACTTC. Translation gives CASVKSGGRGETQYF.

The chain is built from TRBV28 and TRBJ2-4; the match to TRBD2 covers 11 bases. With V trimmed by 3 bases and J by 7 bases, 5 bases remained unmatched. The CDR3 is made up of 15 amino acids. The germline V gene encodes CDR1 MDHEN and CDR2 SYDVKM. The CDR3 DNA is TGTGCCAGCAGTTTGGTTAGCGGGGGGGCCAACATTCAGTACTTC. Protein product: CASSLVSGGANIQYF.

This clone appeared once. The rearrangement links TRBV12-3 or TRBV12-4 to TRBJ2-7; 8 bases map to TRBD1. This CDR3 has 13 amino acids. V dropped 1 base and J dropped 4; count of bases not matched to a gene: 0. The CDR3: CASSLGTGYEQYF. For the CDR3, the DNA is TGTGCCAGCAGTTTAGGGACAGGGTACGAGCAGTACTTC.

The chain uses TRBV7-2 and TRBJ2-5; D uncertain. Germline lookup yields CDR1 SGHTA and CDR2 FQGNSA. The V end lost 2 bases, the J end lost 5 bases, and 9 bases lay between the germline ends. The CDR3 runs 13 residues. This CDR3 is CASSLRVRETQYF. Written as DNA, the CDR3 is TGTGCCAGCAGCTTAAGGGTGCGTGAGACCCAGTACTTC.

The V gene is TRBV5-4, the J gene TRBJ1-2, with D maybe TRBD1 (6 bases). The CDR3 has 15 amino acids. Germline V gene sequence: CDR1 SGHNT, CDR2 YYREEE (reference sequence). V lost 0 bases to trimming and J lost 4 bases, with 13 bases between them. CDR3 in DNA: TGTGCCAGCAGCTTGGAGCGGACAGTGTTCTATGGCTACACCTTC. Translating gives CASSLERTVFYGYTF. Supplemented by reference TRBV5-4 and TRBJ1-2, the full variable domain reads ETGVTQSPTHLIKTRGQQVTLRCSSQSGHNTVSWYQQALGQGPQFIFQYYREEENGRGNFPPRFSGLQFPNYSSELNVNALELDDSALYLCASSLERTVFYGYTFGSGTRLTVV.

V gene TRBV28 combines with J gene TRBJ1-5; D unclear. Trimming left V 3 bases short and J 6 bases short, with 6 bases between. This CDR3 has 12 amino acids. In germline, CDR1 is MDHEN, CDR2 SYDVKM. CDR3 nucleotide sequence: TGTGCCAGCAGTTTTAGGGCTCAGCCCCAGCATTTT. This gives the protein CASSFRAQPQHF. Drawing the rest from reference TRBV28 and TRBJ1-5, the complete variable domain is DVKVTQSSRYLVKRTGEKVFLECVQDMDHENMFWYRQDPGLGLRLIYFSYDVKMKEKGDIPEGYSVSREKKERFSLILESASTNQTSMYLCASSFRAQPQHFGDGTRLSIL.

In DNA form, the CDR3 reads TGTGCCAGCAGCCTCAGGACTGCGATCTCCTACGAGCAGTACTTC. Translation gives CASSLRTAISYEQYF. V and J are TRBV7-2 and TRBJ2-7, with D tentatively TRBD2 (5 bases). This CDR3 is built from 15 residues. Germline CDR1 SGHTA, CDR2 FQGNSA. Trimming took 5 bases from V and 0 from J, leaving 14 bases between them.

V usage is TRBV7-9 and J usage is TRBJ2-3, with no clear D. Germline V gene lookup returns CDR1 SEHNR and CDR2 FQNEAQ (reference sequence). With 3 bases removed from V and 4 bases from J, the gap between germline ends came to 8 bases. The CDR3 is made up of 13 amino acids. CDR3 region: CASSFTRSDTQYF. CDR3 nucleotide sequence: TGTGCCAGCAGCTTTACCCGATCAGATACGCAGTATTTT.

This clone turned up a few times. The chain recombines TRBV12-5 with TRBJ1-5; 9 nucleotides match TRBD1. Germline loops: CDR1 LGHNT, CDR2 FRNRAP. Losses at the gene ends were 6 bases for V and 6 bases for J; bases not matched to a gene: 6. CDR3 length: 14 amino acids. This CDR3 is CASGVTGGGQPQHF. As DNA, the CDR3 is TGTGCTAGTGGGGTAACAGGGGGCGGTCAGCCCCAGCATTTT.

V is TRBV28 and J is TRBJ2-7, with 8 bases matching TRBD1. Per germline, CDR1 MDHEN and CDR2 SYDVKM. After removal of 5 bases from V and 6 bases from J, the junction contained 6 bases not matched to a gene. The CDR3 is 13 residues long. The CDR3 is CASSPRDRSEQYF. CDR3 DNA sequence: TGTGCCAGCAGTCCCCGGGACAGGTCCGAGCAGTACTTC. The entire variable domain, with the rest obtained from reference TRBV28 and TRBJ2-7, is as follows: DVKVTQSSRYLVKRTGEKVFLECVQDMDHENMFWYRQDPGLGLRLIYFSYDVKMKEKGDIPEGYSVSREKKERFSLILESASTNQTSMYLCASSPRDRSEQYFGPGTRLTVT.

V is TRBV2 and J is TRBJ2-1; 7 bases are shared with TRBD2. This CDR3 comprises 12 residues. V dropped 1 base and J dropped 10; count of bases not matched to a gene: 1. The germline V gene encodes CDR1 SNHLY and CDR2 FYNNEI. This CDR3 reads CASSEDGGEQFF. The CDR3 nucleotides are TGTGCCAGCAGTGAAGACGGGGGGGAGCAGTTCTTC. The full variable domain, rest sourced from reference TRBV2 and TRBJ2-1, is EPEVTQTPSHQVTQMGQEVILRCVPISNHLYFYWYRQILGQKVEFLVSFYNNEISEKSEIFDDQFSVERPDGSNFTLKIRSTKLEDSAMYFCASSEDGGEQFFGPGTRLTVL.